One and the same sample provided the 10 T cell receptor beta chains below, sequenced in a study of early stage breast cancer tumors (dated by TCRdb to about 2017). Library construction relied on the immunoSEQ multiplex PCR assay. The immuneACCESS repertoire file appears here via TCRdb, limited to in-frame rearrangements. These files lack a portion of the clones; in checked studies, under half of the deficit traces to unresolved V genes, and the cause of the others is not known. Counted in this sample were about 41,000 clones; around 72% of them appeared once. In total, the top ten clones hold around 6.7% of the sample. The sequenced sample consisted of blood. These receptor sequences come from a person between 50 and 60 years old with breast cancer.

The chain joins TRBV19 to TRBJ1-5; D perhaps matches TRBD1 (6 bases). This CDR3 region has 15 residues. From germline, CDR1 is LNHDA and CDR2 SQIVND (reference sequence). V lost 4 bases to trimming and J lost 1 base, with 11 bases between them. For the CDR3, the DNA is TGTGCCAGTAGTACCCCCGGGACAAGCAATCAGCCCCAGCATTTT. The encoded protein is CASSTPGTSNQPQHF.

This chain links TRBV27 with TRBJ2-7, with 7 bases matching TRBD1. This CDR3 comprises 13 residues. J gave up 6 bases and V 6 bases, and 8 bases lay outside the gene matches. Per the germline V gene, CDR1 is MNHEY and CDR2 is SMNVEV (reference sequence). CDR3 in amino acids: CASRPGTAREQYF. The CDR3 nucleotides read TGTGCCAGCAGGCCAGGGACAGCACGCGAGCAGTACTTC.

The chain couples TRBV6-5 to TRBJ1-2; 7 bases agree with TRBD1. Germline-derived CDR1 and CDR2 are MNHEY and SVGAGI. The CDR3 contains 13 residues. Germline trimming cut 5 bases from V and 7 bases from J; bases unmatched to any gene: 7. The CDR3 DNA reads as TGTGCCAGCAGTGACAGACAGGGCGGTGGCTACACCTTC. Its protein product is CASSDRQGGGYTF.

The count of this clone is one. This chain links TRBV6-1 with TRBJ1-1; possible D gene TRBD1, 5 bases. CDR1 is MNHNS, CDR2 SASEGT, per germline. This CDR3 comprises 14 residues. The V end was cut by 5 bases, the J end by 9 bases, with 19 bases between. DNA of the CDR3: TGTGCCAGCAGTCCCCAGGGAACAGGCCCCAAAGCTTTCTTT. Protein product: CASSPQGTGPKAFF.

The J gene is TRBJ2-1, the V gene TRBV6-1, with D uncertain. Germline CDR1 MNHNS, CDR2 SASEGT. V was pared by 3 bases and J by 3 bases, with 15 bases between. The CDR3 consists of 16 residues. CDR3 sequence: CASSDLDITFYNEQFF. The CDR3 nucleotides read TGTGCCAGCAGTGACTTAGACATTACCTTCTACAATGAGCAGTTCTTC.

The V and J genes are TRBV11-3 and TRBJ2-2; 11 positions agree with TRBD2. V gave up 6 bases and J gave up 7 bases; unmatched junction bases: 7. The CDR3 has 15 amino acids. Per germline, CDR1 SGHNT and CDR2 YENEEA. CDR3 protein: CASRKTSGTDGELFF. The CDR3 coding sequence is TGTGCCAGCAGAAAGACTAGCGGGACTGACGGGGAGCTGTTTTTT.

In nucleotides, the CDR3 is TGTGCCAGCAGGGGACTAAACTATGGCTACACCTTC. Translation: CASRGLNYGYTF. V usage is TRBV6-1 and J usage is TRBJ1-2; perhaps TRBD1 as D (5 bases). The CDR3 covers 12 residues. V dropped 6 bases and J dropped 2 bases, with 7 bases sitting between them. CDR1 and CDR2 from the germline V gene are MNHNS and SASEGT.

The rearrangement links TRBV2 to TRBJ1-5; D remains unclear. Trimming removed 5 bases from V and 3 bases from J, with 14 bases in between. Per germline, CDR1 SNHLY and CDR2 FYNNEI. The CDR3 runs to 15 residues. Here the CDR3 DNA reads TGTGCCAGCAGTTCTCTGGGGAGGGCCAATCAGCCCCAGCATTTT. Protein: CASSSLGRANQPQHF.

Written as DNA, the CDR3 is TGCGCCAGCAGCACCGGACAGGGAACACAAGAGACCCAGTACTTC. Amino acid sequence: CASSTGQGTQETQYF. J is TRBJ2-5 and V is TRBV5-1, with TRBD1 identical over 8 bases. This CDR3 contains 15 residues. Losses at the gene ends were 4 bases for V and 2 bases for J; bases not matched to a gene: 7. Germline V CDR1 and CDR2: SGHRS, YFSETQ.

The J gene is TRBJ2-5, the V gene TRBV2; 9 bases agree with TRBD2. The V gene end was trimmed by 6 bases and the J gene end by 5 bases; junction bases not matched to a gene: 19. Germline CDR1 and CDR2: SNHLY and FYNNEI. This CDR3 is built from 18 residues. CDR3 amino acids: CASSAKWASGIFGETQYF. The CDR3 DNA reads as TGTGCCAGCAGCGCTAAGTGGGCTAGCGGGATATTTGGTGAGACCCAGTACTTC.